This paragraph reports one T cell receptor beta chain. The protocol was immunoSEQ multiplex PCR, while the TCRdb copy is restricted to in-frame clones and leaves out a portion. The sample contains some 31,000 clones, about 90% of which appear only once. The V end was cut by 3 bases, the J end by 4 bases, with 24 bases between. In germline, CDR1 is KGHSH, CDR2 LQKENI. CDR3 length: 18 amino acids. The data were taken from a study of blood T cell repertoires in COVID-19. This chain connects TRBV18 to TRBJ1-2; D gene ambiguous. Sequenced sample: peripheral blood. This TCR was recovered from a human donor with active COVID-19. The donor label of this sample is uncertain. The CDR3 sequence: CASSPVPRPTSQFYGYTF. The DNA for the CDR3 is TGTGCCAGCTCACCTGTACCCAGGCCAACGAGCCAATTCTATGGCTACACCTTC. Based on the CDR3 plus reference TRBV18 and TRBJ1-2, the full variable domain is NAGVMQNPRHLVRRRGQEARLRCSPMKGHSHVYWYRQLPEEGLKFMVYLQKENIIDESGMPKERFSAEFPKEGPSILRIQQVVRGDSAAYFCASSPVPRPTSQFYGYTFGSGTRLTVV.